This is a list of T cell receptor beta chains from one sample in a study of blood T cell repertoires in COVID-19. Profiling relied on immunoSEQ multiplex PCR, and the TCRdb table lists in-frame clones only, not all of them. Of about 200,000 clones in the sample, about 90% were seen once. Sequenced material: PBMCs or T cells enriched from blood (not recorded which). These receptors all come from a woman aged 25 to 45 who had recovered from COVID-19. Each CDR3 is given with its conserved first and last residue. D genes are given only for firm matches. Part of the rows lack a size; the others show once, few, many or a class for expanded clones.

TRBV27	TRBJ1-3	.	.	CASRELTGNTIYF	TGTGCCAGCCGAGAGTTAACTGGAAACACCATATATTTT
TRBV5-1	TRBJ1-1	.	.	CASSSYSGDGTEAFF	TGCGCCAGCAGCTCCTACTCAGGGGACGGCACTGAAGCTTTCTTT
TRBV5-4	TRBJ2-7	.	.	CASSLAAGMSSNEQYF	TGTGCCAGCAGCTTGGCCGCCGGGATGTCTTCCAACGAGCAGTACTTC
TRBV25-1	TRBJ1-1	.	few	CASSAGDEAFF	TGTGCCAGCAGTGCAGGGGATGAAGCTTTCTTT
TRBV11-2	TRBJ2-1	TRBD2	.	CASSLKASGRVNEQFF	TGTGCCAGCAGCCTTAAAGCTAGCGGGAGGGTTAATGAGCAGTTCTTC
TRBV6-5	TRBJ1-2	TRBD1	.	CASLEGAGRGYTF	TGTGCCAGCTTGGAGGGGGCGGGAAGGGGCTACACCTTC
TRBV2	TRBJ2-1	.	.	CASKGRTYNEQFF	TGTGCCAGCAAAGGCAGGACCTACAATGAGCAGTTCTTC
TRBV12-3/TRBV12-4	TRBJ1-1	TRBD1	.	CASSYLGTGTF	TGTGCCAGCAGTTACTTAGGGACAGGGACCTTT
TRBV30	TRBJ1-1	.	.	CAWSVPRKGLEAFF	TGTGCCTGGAGTGTACCGCGGAAGGGACTAGAGGCTTTCTTT
TRBV27	TRBJ2-7	TRBD1	.	CASGSGTGVYEQYF	TGTGCCAGCGGCTCCGGGACAGGGGTATACGAGCAGTACTTC
TRBV2	TRBJ1-6	.	.	CASSEAGGGNSPLHF	TGTGCCAGCAGTGAAGCGGGGGGGGGAAATTCACCCCTCCACTTT
TRBV15	TRBJ1-4	.	.	CATSRALGSWAAEKLFF	TGTGCCACCAGCAGAGCCTTGGGGAGTTGGGCTGCGGAAAAACTGTTTTTT
TRBV6-5	TRBJ1-1	.	.	CASSYSGGNTEAFF	TGTGCCAGCAGTTACTCGGGAGGGAACACTGAAGCTTTCTTT
TRBV9	TRBJ2-3	.	.	CASSRGALATTNGDTQYF	TGTGCCAGCAGCCGGGGGGCGCTAGCGACTACAAATGGGGATACGCAGTATTTT
TRBV27	TRBJ2-1	TRBD2	.	CASTAGSGGYNEQFF	TGTGCCAGCACCGCGGGGAGCGGGGGGTACAATGAGCAGTTCTTC
TRBV6-1	TRBJ1-4	.	few	CASSEQGIDEKLFF	TGTGCCAGCAGTGAGCAGGGGATAGATGAAAAACTGTTTTTT
TRBV30	TRBJ2-2	TRBD2	few	CAWSVTGGGTGELFF	TGTGCCTGGAGTGTTACGGGGGGAGGGACCGGGGAGCTGTTTTTT
TRBV29-1	TRBJ1-1	TRBD1	.	CSVEGTVRNTEAFF	TGCAGCGTTGAGGGGACAGTTAGGAACACTGAAGCTTTCTTT
TRBV5-6	TRBJ1-2	TRBD1	once	CASSPSGTGFGYGYTF	TGTGCCAGCAGCCCGTCGGGGACAGGGTTTGGCTATGGCTACACCTTC
TRBV5-6	TRBJ2-2	TRBD2	.	CASSSQRGRRTGELFF	TGTGCCAGCAGCTCTCAGCGGGGGCGGAGGACCGGGGAGCTGTTTTTT
TRBV5-6	TRBJ1-1	TRBD1	.	CASIGQDLSAGTEAFF	TGTGCCAGCATAGGACAGGATCTATCGGCGGGCACTGAAGCTTTCTTT
TRBV5-6	TRBJ2-3	TRBD2	.	CASSPGASGDSTDTQYF	TGTGCCAGCAGCCCCGGGGCCAGCGGGGATAGCACAGATACGCAGTATTTT
TRBV5-1	TRBJ2-2	TRBD2	.	CASSFLGLAASGELFF	TGCGCCAGCAGCTTTCTTGGGCTAGCGGCATCCGGGGAGCTGTTTTTT
TRBV12-3/TRBV12-4	TRBJ1-2	.	.	CASSPRHLGYTF	TGTGCCAGCAGTCCCCGACATCTCGGCTACACCTTC
TRBV12-3/TRBV12-4	TRBJ1-1	.	few	CASRGTLNTEAFF	TGTGCCAGCAGAGGGACATTGAACACTGAAGCTTTCTTT
TRBV9	TRBJ1-6	TRBD1	.	CASSVGTGVNSPLHF	TGTGCCAGCAGCGTAGGGACAGGGGTTAATTCACCCCTCCACTTT
TRBV4-2	TRBJ1-1	TRBD1	.	CASSQAQGQGWEEAFF	TGTGCCAGCAGCCAAGCCCAGGGACAGGGGTGGGAGGAAGCTTTCTTT
TRBV6-5	TRBJ1-2	.	.	CASKNSRATYGYTF	TGTGCCAGCAAGAACTCGCGGGCAACCTATGGCTACACCTTC
TRBV21-1	TRBJ2-1	.	.	CASSSESSGRLNEQFF	TGTGCCAGCAGCTCCGAGTCTAGCGGGAGGCTCAATGAGCAGTTCTTC
TRBV7-2	TRBJ2-1	TRBD2	.	CASSLQAGGDNEQFF	TGTGCCAGCAGCTTACAAGCGGGAGGCGACAATGAGCAGTTCTTC
TRBV15	TRBJ1-1	.	.	CATSRDLDTLTGYTEAFF	TGTGCCACCAGCAGAGATTTGGATACTCTCACGGGTTACACTGAAGCTTTCTTT
TRBV25-1	TRBJ2-2	.	.	CASRPKEGRGVAGELFF	TGTGCCAGCAGGCCCAAGGAGGGCAGGGGGGTTGCCGGGGAGCTGTTTTTT
TRBV7-2	TRBJ1-5	TRBD1	few	CASSSTGGNQPQHF	TGTGCCAGCAGCTCGACAGGGGGCAATCAGCCCCAGCATTTT
TRBV19	TRBJ2-2	TRBD1	.	CASLDRTAPNTGELFF	TGTGCCAGCCTGGACAGGACGGCACCCAACACCGGGGAGCTGTTTTTT
TRBV11-3	TRBJ1-1	.	.	CASSVGENTEAFF	TGTGCCAGCTCAGTAGGAGAGAACACTGAAGCTTTCTTT
TRBV30	TRBJ1-4	.	.	CAWSRLINEKLFF	TGTGCCTGGAGTCGACTGATAAATGAAAAACTGTTTTTT
TRBV6-2/TRBV6-3	TRBJ2-1	TRBD2	.	CASSPPGRAGVEQFF	TGTGCCAGCAGCCCCCCAGGCCGGGCGGGAGTCGAGCAGTTCTTC
TRBV4-3	TRBJ1-2	.	once	CASSQEVMSGYTF	TGCGCCAGCAGCCAAGAGGTTATGAGTGGCTACACCTTC
TRBV24-1	TRBJ1-2	.	.	CATSDAWGAGGYTF	TGTGCCACCAGTGATGCGTGGGGAGCGGGAGGCTACACCTTC
TRBV6-5	TRBJ2-1	TRBD1	.	CASKTGGGMNEQFF	TGTGCCAGCAAAACAGGGGGCGGAATGAATGAGCAGTTCTTC
TRBV6-5	TRBJ2-7	TRBD1	.	CASRNPGQGDPEQYF	TGTGCCAGCAGAAACCCGGGACAGGGGGATCCCGAGCAGTACTTC